This entry describes one T cell receptor (beta chain). The table lists this clone with a few counts. Its antigen has not been determined. Per-base qualities were not stored, and no clone one base away is much larger. The germline V gene (reference sequence) gives CDR1 as LGHDT and CDR2 as YNNKEL. Measured from the cysteine to the phenylalanine, the CDR3 is 15 residues long. The DNA shown is the 45-base CDR3, in frame from base 1. Germline trimming: 4 bases from V, 1 base from J; junction bases outside gene matches: 7. This entry is derived from a study of T cell responses to AZD1222 COVID-19 vaccine (dated by TCRdb to about 2021). At the level of the whole study: AZD1222 recipients with second doses at about 4 weeks or about 12 weeks were pooled, because spike-specific TCR depth and breadth did not differ between schedules. TCR sequencing was performed for about 250 trial participants, of whom roughly 200 were given two doses of AZD1222 and some 26 were given two doses of MenACWY control vaccine. Trial participants were enrolled by age into 18-55, 56-69 and 70-plus year subgroups, with around 140, 26 and 57 TCR-sequenced participants respectively.

Study-wide conclusions, independent of this receptor: Most participants were white British and females outnumbered males, and the authors suggested that clonal diversity may have been underestimated. Only a handful of AZD1222 recipients were SARS-CoV-2 seropositive at baseline, limiting conclusions about previously exposed vaccinees. In the small 56-69-year group, the increase in depth fell short of significance, most likely because of low power. No day 14 peak-response samples were available, so repertoires were characterized only after the peak T cell response. Reportedly, close to half of the unique spike-specific TCRs recognized epitopes lying outside the regions that are mutated in the B.1.351 and B.1.1.7 variants. After two AZD1222 doses, spike-specific TCR breadth and depth were significantly higher than at day 0 and than in MenACWY recipients. CD4 TCRs associated with the vaccine covered the entire spike protein, and the dominant responses were in regions 160-218 and 743-854.

The time point label of this sample denotes: baseline before first vaccination. Vaccinee samples were obtained from the UK trials COV001 and COV002, which included a single-blind randomized controlled phase 2/3 trial of AZD1222 (ChAdOx1 nCoV-19) in healthy adults. Trial participant PBMC samples were collected at day 0 and day 28 after the second dose for TCRbeta chain sequencing. The CDR3 regions of human TCRbeta chains were analyzed by immunosequencing. The study's processing was this. TCRs in the repertoires were matched against a reference library of SARS-CoV-2-specific TCRs that had been generated with the MIRA antigen-specificity platform. Breadth was defined as the fraction of unique TCRs that were SARS-CoV-2-associated. Depth was defined as the fraction of total T cells that were SARS-CoV-2-associated. Each spike-specific TCR was assigned to its reactive spike region and to a CD4 or CD8 class using the MIRA data. Log10-transformed breadth and depth values were compared by one-way ANOVA with Sidak's multiple comparisons tests. TCRdb carries this immuneACCESS record with in-frame sequences only. Its versions omit some clonotypes, under half of them owing to an unresolved V gene in the studies checked, with the rest unexplained. D and trimming were read from the DNA, whereas the V and J calls and clone size are those reported in that table. This sample lists roughly 120,000 clones; more than 85% were detected once. The ten largest clones capture roughly 8% of the sample.

This sequence originates from an adult in good health. Recombination linked TRBV3-1 (or the pseudogene TRBV3-2) to TRBJ2-7; 7 middle bases align to TRBD2. Sequenced material: peripheral blood, taken on day 0 of AZD1222 vaccination. At the DNA level, the sequence is TGTGCCAGCAGCCCCCGGTCGGGAGGTTCCTACGAGCAGTACTTC. It is translated as CASSPRSGGSYEQYF.